Shown below are 22 T cell receptor beta chains from a single sample sequenced in a study of CD8+ T cells in alopecia areata. Treatment meaning: oral pan-JAK inhibitor, 5-10 mg twice daily. RNA, once extracted, was reverse transcribed into cDNA for use as the sequencing template. The assay was immunoSEQ multiplex PCR, and TCRdb's table has in-frame clones only and misses some. The sample yields 150,000 to 250,000 clones, 60% seen once. The specimen was CD4+ T cells sorted from blood, collected at week 4, from a patient treated with tofacitinib. The receptor set was obtained from a human donor with alopecia areata.

The chain couples TRBV9 to TRBJ2-2; no firm D call. Germline V gene sequence: CDR1 SGDLS, CDR2 YYNGEE. The CDR3 spans 14 residues. The V gene lost 4 bases and the J gene lost 4 bases, with 11 bases spanning the gap. CDR3 region: CASSPVGPTGELFF. The CDR3 coding sequence is TGTGCCAGCAGCCCGGTTGGGCCCACCGGGGAGCTGTTTTTT.

The V call is TRBV25-1, the J call TRBJ2-7; 9 bases are shared with TRBD1. Germline values: CDR1 MGHDK, CDR2 SYGVNS. Unmatched junction bases numbered 7, after V lost 2 bases and J lost 5 bases. This CDR3 spans 15 amino acids. The CDR3 region is CASSEPGQGGHEQYF. The CDR3 nucleotides are TGTGCCAGCAGTGAACCGGGACAGGGTGGCCACGAGCAGTACTTC.

The V and J genes are TRBV4-3 and TRBJ1-5; D perhaps matches TRBD1 (6 bases). Trimming left V 4 bases short and J 5 bases short, with 15 bases between. The CDR3 consists of 15 residues. CDR1 and CDR2 from the germline V gene are LGHNA and YSLEER. The CDR3 spells CASSPQAGAHQPQHF. The CDR3 DNA sequence: TGCGCCAGCAGCCCCCAGGCGGGGGCACATCAGCCCCAGCATTTT.

The chain uses TRBV28 and TRBJ2-7, with D possibly TRBD1 on 6 matching bases. Trimming removed 5 bases from V and 2 bases from J, with 13 bases in between. This CDR3 has 14 residues. Germline-derived CDR1 and CDR2 are MDHEN and SYDVKM. The CDR3 is CASSPLAGAYEQYF. CDR3 DNA sequence: TGTGCCAGCAGTCCTCTGGCAGGGGCCTACGAGCAGTACTTC.

The chain employs TRBV18 and TRBJ2-1; TRBD1 matches at 8 bases. The CDR3 is made up of 13 amino acids. V gave up 2 bases and J gave up 8 bases; unmatched junction bases: 2. CDR1 is KGHSH, CDR2 LQKENI, per germline. As DNA, the CDR3 is TGTGCCAGCTCACCATGGACAGGGTATGAGCAGTTCTTC. It codes for CASSPWTGYEQFF.

This clone was detected a few times. Compared with germline, one end of the junction differs, possibly owing to a read error. The V gene is TRBV7-2, the J gene TRBJ1-2; D is undetermined. This CDR3 is built from 13 residues. Germline-derived CDR1 and CDR2 are SGHTA and FQGNSA. CDR3 coding DNA: TGTGCCAGCAGCTTAGCCCTGGTTCACCTCGGGGCCTTC. Its translation is CASSLALVHLGAF.

The chain links TRBV29-1 to TRBJ1-4; 12 nucleotides agree with TRBD1. V gave up 0 bases and J gave up 3 bases; unmatched junction bases: 11. The CDR3 runs to 19 residues. Germline lookup yields CDR1 SQVTM and CDR2 ANQGSEA. The CDR3 protein is CSVEDPGTGGLGANEKLFF. The DNA for the CDR3 is TGCAGCGTTGAAGATCCAGGGACAGGGGGCTTAGGGGCTAATGAAAAACTGTTTTTT. The entire variable domain, with the rest obtained from reference TRBV29-1 and TRBJ1-4, is as follows: SAVISQKPSRDICQRGTSLTIQCQVDSQVTMMFWYRQQPGQSLTLIATANQGSEATYESGFVIDKFPISRPNLTFSTLTVSNMSPEDSSIYLCSVEDPGTGGLGANEKLFFGSGTQLSVL.

The J gene is TRBJ1-1, the V gene TRBV27; D is possibly TRBD1 (5 bases). CDR1 and CDR2 from the germline V gene are MNHEY and SMNVEV (reference sequence). Trimming stripped 6 bases from V and 2 bases from J, with 10 bases between. The CDR3 contains 13 residues. CDR3 residues: CASRYQGNTEAFF. The CDR3 coding sequence is TGTGCCAGCAGGTATCAGGGAAACACTGAAGCTTTCTTT.

The chain uses TRBV29-1 and TRBJ2-3; no firm D call. The CDR3 runs 15 residues. V was cut by 0 bases and J by 3 bases, with 13 bases left in between. Germline V gene sequence: CDR1 SQVTM, CDR2 ANQGSEA. The CDR3 sequence: CSVEDRRMGTDTQYF. The CDR3 bases are TGCAGCGTTGAAGATCGTCGTATGGGTACAGATACGCAGTATTTT.

The CDR3 region has the DNA TGCAGCGTATGTATGGCGAAGGAGGAAGCTTTCTTT. As protein: CSVCMAKEEAFF. This chain links TRBV29-1 with TRBJ1-1; the D is unclear. Trimming cost V 6 bases and J 8 bases, with 16 bases left between them. Germline values: CDR1 SQVTM, CDR2 ANQGSEA. The CDR3 runs to 12 residues.

This clone was counted at least ten times. The chain carries TRBV14 and TRBJ2-1; D is ambiguous. Germline V gives CDR1 SGHDN, CDR2 FVKESK. The CDR3 is made up of 15 amino acids. Trimming removed 2 bases from V and 7 bases from J, with 15 bases in between. The CDR3 nucleotides are TGTGCCAGCAGCCAATGGGGAATCTCTGGGAATGAGCAGTTCTTC. It codes for CASSQWGISGNEQFF.

The rearrangement links TRBV2 to TRBJ2-3, with D perhaps matching TRBD1 (5 bases). The CDR3 consists of 14 residues. Germline CDR1 SNHLY, CDR2 FYNNEI. Trimming stripped 7 bases from V and 2 bases from J, with 13 bases between. Written as DNA, the CDR3 is TGTGCCAGCAACGGGCAGGGTAACACAGATACGCAGTATTTT. Protein sequence: CASNGQGNTDTQYF.

The V call is TRBV2, the J call TRBJ1-1, with D hard to call. CDR1 SNHLY and CDR2 FYNNEI come from the germline V gene. This CDR3 has 10 residues. V lost 7 bases, J lost 5 bases, and 5 bases lay in between. The CDR3 region is CASKYTEAFF. For the CDR3, the DNA is TGTGCCAGCAAATATACTGAAGCTTTCTTT.

This chain links TRBV4-3 with TRBJ2-7; TRBD1 or TRBD2 may be the D gene (5 bases each). V lost 0 bases to trimming and J lost 4 bases, with 16 bases between them. The CDR3 is 16 residues long. Germline V gene data show CDR1 as LGHNA and CDR2 as YSLEER. Written as DNA, the CDR3 is TGCGCCAGCAGCCAAGAGGTTGGGGGTTCCGCGTACGAGCAGTACTTC. Its protein product is CASSQEVGGSAYEQYF.

This clone was seen more than once but under ten times. The chain employs TRBV7-9 and TRBJ1-2; TRBD1 is a possible D gene (6 bases). CDR1 SEHNR and CDR2 FQNEAQ come from the germline V gene (reference sequence). The CDR3 is made up of 15 amino acids. V gave up 5 bases and J gave up 4 bases, with 17 bases separating them. CDR3 coding DNA: TGTGCCAGCAGCCCAGGGGTGGTTCTCGGCTATGGCTACACCTTC. This codes for CASSPGVVLGYGYTF. The full variable domain, its missing parts supplied by reference TRBV7-9 and TRBJ1-2, is DTGVSQNPRHKITKRGQNVTFRCDPISEHNRLYWYRQTLGQGPEFLTYFQNEAQLEKSRLLSDRFSAERPKGSFSTLEIQRTEQGDSAMYLCASSPGVVLGYGYTFGSGTRLTVV.

V and J are TRBV30 and TRBJ1-2; D gene uncertain. The CDR3 spans 14 residues. V was cut by 0 bases and J by 5 bases, with 13 bases left in between. Germline values: CDR1 GTSNPN, CDR2 SVGIG (reference sequence). CDR3 DNA: TGTGCCTGGAGTGTACGTTGGGGAGCGTATGGCTACACCTTC. Its translation is CAWSVRWGAYGYTF. Full variable domain (outside the CDR3, taken from reference TRBV30 and TRBJ1-2): SQTIHQWPATLVQPVGSPLSLECTVEGTSNPNLYWYRQAAGRGLQLLFYSVGIGQISSEVPQNLSASRPQDRQFILSSKKLLLSDSGFYLCAWSVRWGAYGYTFGSGTRLTVV.

The chain links TRBV7-8 to TRBJ2-4, with TRBD2 identical over 9 bases. This CDR3 spans 19 amino acids. Germline loops: CDR1 SGHVS, CDR2 FQNEAQ. J was trimmed by 0 bases and V by 2 bases; bases with no gene match: 11. The CDR3, as DNA: TGTGCCAGCAGCTTAATATGGGGACTAGCCGGGGTAGCCAAAAACATTCAGTACTTC. Translation gives CASSLIWGLAGVAKNIQYF.

This rearrangement joins TRBV2 to TRBJ2-2; D is possibly TRBD1 (6 bases). Trimming took 4 bases from V and 2 from J, leaving 11 bases between them. Germline V gene data show CDR1 as SNHLY and CDR2 as FYNNEI. The CDR3 totals 15 residues. The CDR3, as DNA: TGTGCCAGCAGTGGACAGGCAGTAAACACCGGGGAGCTGTTTTTT. Amino acid sequence: CASSGQAVNTGELFF.

This clone came up a few times. This rearrangement joins TRBV6-5 to TRBJ2-1; no reliable D call. Germline V CDR1 and CDR2: MNHEY, SVGAGI. Trimming took 8 bases from V and 0 from J, leaving 14 bases between them. The CDR3 loop spans 15 amino acids. The CDR3 nucleotides are TGTGCCAGCCGCCCAGGCCCGCACTCCTACAATGAGCAGTTCTTC. Its translation is CASRPGPHSYNEQFF.

In DNA form, the CDR3 reads TGTGCCAGCAGCCTCCGGACTAGCGGGGGAACAGATACGCAGTATTTT. This sequence encodes CASSLRTSGGTDTQYF. The chain joins TRBV4-2 to TRBJ2-3; TRBD2 matches 13 bases. Trimming at V came to 4 bases and at J to 3 bases, leaving 4 bases not matched to a gene. Germline CDR1 and CDR2: LGHNA and YNFKEQ. The CDR3 is 16 residues long.

The rearrangement uses TRBV28 and TRBJ2-3; 8 bases agree with TRBD1. With V trimmed by 3 bases and J by 4 bases, 12 bases remained unmatched. The CDR3 consists of 17 residues. Germline loops: CDR1 MDHEN, CDR2 SYDVKM. The CDR3: CASSFPPRPGGPDTQYF. The CDR3 DNA reads as TGTGCCAGCAGTTTCCCACCCCGACCAGGGGGCCCAGATACGCAGTATTTT.

This sequence joins TRBV30 and TRBJ1-4; D remains unclear. The CDR3 extends over 13 amino acids. Trimming removed 1 base at V and 8 bases at J, with 11 bases between. The germline V gene has CDR1 GTSNPN and CDR2 SVGIG (reference sequence). This CDR3 reads CAWSAGIREKLFF. In DNA, the CDR3 is TGTGCCTGGAGTGCGGGGATTCGAGAAAAACTGTTTTTT.